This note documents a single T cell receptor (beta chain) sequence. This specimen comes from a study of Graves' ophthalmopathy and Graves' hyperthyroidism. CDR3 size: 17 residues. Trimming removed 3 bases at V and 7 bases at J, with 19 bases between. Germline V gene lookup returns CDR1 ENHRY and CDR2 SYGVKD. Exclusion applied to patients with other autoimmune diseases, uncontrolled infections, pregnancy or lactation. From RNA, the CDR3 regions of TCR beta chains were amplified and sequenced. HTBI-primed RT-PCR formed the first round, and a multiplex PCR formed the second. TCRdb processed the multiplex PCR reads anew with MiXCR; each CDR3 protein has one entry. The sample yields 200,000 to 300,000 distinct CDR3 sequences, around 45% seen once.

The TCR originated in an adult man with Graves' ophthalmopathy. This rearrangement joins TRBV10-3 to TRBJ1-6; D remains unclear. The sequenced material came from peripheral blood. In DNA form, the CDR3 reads TGTGCCATCAGTGATTCGGTCGGCATTACCGGGAATTCACCCCTCCACTTT. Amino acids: CAISDSVGITGNSPLHF.